This T cell receptor (beta chain) was identified during a study of identical twins. This clonotype was counted many times. CDR1 is MNHNS and CDR2 is SASEGT in the germline V gene. The CDR3 has 14 amino acids. V lost 3 bases and J 4 bases, leaving 12 bases between the germline ends. TCRdb re-analysed the 5' RACE reads in MiXCR, keeping a single row per CDR3 protein. The table has some 760,000 distinct CDR3 sequences, roughly 20% seen once. This same sample was also part of a study on T cells expressing NK-cell markers. That report notes: The study drew TCR beta repertoires from sorted CD3+CD56+NKG2C+, CD3+CD56+NKG2C- and CD3+CD56-NKG2C+ T cells. Of the CD8+ T cells in roughly 6 donors, roughly 1.0-7.0% belonged to dominant NKG2C+ clonotypes.

The clonotype comes from a woman aged 18-29 years in good health. The material sequenced was PBMCs. The chain uses TRBV6-1 and TRBJ2-5; D gene unclear. The CDR3 DNA reads as TGTGCCAGCAGTGACATGTACCCCCCAGAGACCCAGTACTTC. Translating gives CASSDMYPPETQYF.